The 21 T cell receptor beta chains given below trace back to one sample, sequenced in a study of blood T cell repertoires in COVID-19. The data were produced by immunoSEQ multiplex PCR, yet TCRdb's version contains in-frame clones alone and is incomplete. The sample holds about 34,000 clones, 85% seen once. The sequencing sample was made of peripheral blood. Every receptor here comes from a human donor with acute or convalescent COVID-19. The donor label of this sample is uncertain.

The chain couples TRBV5-6 to TRBJ1-4; D is unresolved. The germline V and J ends were trimmed by 0 bases and 7 bases, with 7 bases remaining between them. This CDR3 spans 13 amino acids. Germline loops: CDR1 SGHDT, CDR2 YYEEEE. Here the CDR3 reads CASSLGEGEKLFF. The CDR3 nucleotides read TGTGCCAGCAGCTTGGGGGAGGGTGAAAAACTGTTTTTT. The full variable domain, with the rest looked up from reference TRBV5-6 and TRBJ1-4, is DAGVTQSPTHLIKTRGQQVTLRCSPKSGHDTVSWYQQALGQGPQFIFQYYEEEERQRGNFPDRFSGHQFPNYSSELNVNALLLGDSALYLCASSLGEGEKLFFGSGTQLSVL.

The CDR3 DNA reads as TGTGCCAGCAGCCAAGATTTGGGACTTGAAGAGGACAATGAGCAGTTCTTC. It specifies CASSQDLGLEEDNEQFF. The chain carries TRBV3-1 (or the pseudogene TRBV3-2) and TRBJ2-1; the D gene is possibly TRBD2 (6 bases). Germline V gene data show CDR1 as LGHDT and CDR2 as YNNKEL (reference sequence). Trimming removed 0 bases at V and 5 bases at J, with 17 bases between. The CDR3 loop spans 17 amino acids.

V gene TRBV19 combines with J gene TRBJ1-2; 7 nucleotides agree with TRBD1. Germline CDR1 is LNHDA and CDR2 is SQIVND (reference sequence). This CDR3 comprises 15 residues. With V trimmed by 6 bases and J by 4 bases, 11 bases remained unmatched. The CDR3 coding sequence is TGTGCCAGTAGCCAGGGGGGCAGCGAGGGCTATGGCTACACCTTC. As protein: CASSQGGSEGYGYTF.

This clone was seen once. This chain uses TRBV13 with TRBJ2-7, with TRBD2 as a possible D gene (6 bases). CDR3 length: 16 amino acids. Trimming pared 0 bases from V and 2 bases from J, leaving 14 bases between. CDR1 PRHDT and CDR2 FYEKMQ come from the germline V gene (reference sequence). The CDR3 sequence is CASSLGAGTGTYEQYF. CDR3 sequence (DNA): TGTGCCAGCAGCTTAGGGGCCGGGACTGGGACCTACGAGCAGTACTTC. Using reference TRBV13 and TRBJ2-7 for the parts outside the CDR3, the full variable domain is AAGVIQSPRHLIKEKRETATLKCYPIPRHDTVYWYQQGPGQDPQFLISFYEKMQSDKGSIPDRFSAQQFSDYHSELNMSSLELGDSALYFCASSLGAGTGTYEQYFGPGTRLTVT.

This clone was detected once. The chain has TRBV19 and TRBJ2-1, with a possible D match to TRBD1 (6 bases). The germline gives CDR1 LNHDA, CDR2 SQIVND (reference sequence). The CDR3 length is 13 residues. V was shortened by 7 bases and J by 3 bases, with 10 bases between the two germline ends. The CDR3 loop is CASNQGYYNEQFF. The CDR3 DNA reads TGTGCCAGTAATCAGGGGTACTACAATGAGCAGTTCTTC. Complete variable domain (other parts from reference TRBV19 and TRBJ2-1): DGGITQSPKYLFRKEGQNVTLSCEQNLNHDAMYWYRQDPGQGLRLIYYSQIVNDFQKGDIAEGYSVSREKKESFPLTVTSAQKNPTAFYLCASNQGYYNEQFFGPGTRLTVL.

This sequence joins TRBV28 and TRBJ1-5, with D perhaps matching TRBD1 (5 bases). In germline, CDR1 is MDHEN, CDR2 SYDVKM. This CDR3 has 13 amino acids. The V gene lost 4 bases and the J gene lost 3 bases, with 7 bases spanning the gap. The CDR3 region is CASSSGNNQPQHF. In DNA, the CDR3 is TGTGCCAGCAGTTCAGGGAACAATCAGCCCCAGCATTTT.

This clone was counted once. This chain uses TRBV29-1 with TRBJ2-5, with 9 bases matching TRBD1. Trimming took 7 bases from V and 4 from J; bases not matched to a gene: 10. The CDR3 totals 14 residues. Per the germline V gene, CDR1 is SQVTM and CDR2 is ANQGSEA. This CDR3 reads CSARPGTGLETQYF. CDR3 sequence (DNA): TGCAGCGCTCGACCCGGGACAGGGTTAGAGACCCAGTACTTC.

This chain uses TRBV4-3 with TRBJ2-1; 9 nucleotides align to TRBD2. The CDR3 extends over 17 amino acids. In germline, CDR1 is LGHNA, CDR2 YSLEER. The V and J ends lost 0 bases and 4 bases, in that order; junction bases with no gene match: 7. CDR3 sequence (DNA): TGCGCCAGCAGCCAAGATCAAGGCGGGGGGGTATACAATGAGCAGTTCTTC. This codes for CASSQDQGGGVYNEQFF.

This clone was detected only once. The chain employs TRBV24-1 and TRBJ1-3, with D uncertain. Germline CDR1 reads KGHDR; CDR2 reads SFDVKD. Trimming removed 4 bases from V and 2 bases from J, with 14 bases in between. CDR3 length: 16 amino acids. Here the CDR3 reads CATSDSQASPGNTIYF. The DNA for the CDR3 is TGTGCCACCAGTGACTCCCAGGCGAGTCCTGGAAACACCATATATTTT.

The chain carries TRBV24-1 and TRBJ1-1; 7 bases are a match to TRBD1. The V gene end was trimmed by 7 bases and the J gene end by 1 base; junction bases not matched to a gene: 5. Per the germline V gene, CDR1 is KGHDR and CDR2 is SFDVKD. CDR3 length equals 14 residues. CDR3 region: CATRSRDRNTEAFF. CDR3 DNA: TGTGCCACCAGGTCACGGGACAGGAACACTGAAGCTTTCTTT.

The chain has TRBV7-9 and TRBJ2-5, with D possibly matching TRBD2 (6 bases). V lost 4 bases and J lost 1, with 10 bases in between. CDR3 length equals 14 residues. Germline V CDR1 and CDR2: SEHNR, FQNEAQ (reference sequence). Here the CDR3 DNA reads TGTGCCAGCAGCTCTGGGGGGATCCAAGAGACCCAGTACTTC. As protein: CASSSGGIQETQYF.

The chain uses TRBV28 and TRBJ1-2, with 9 bases aligning to TRBD1. The CDR3 has 15 residues. In germline, CDR1 is MDHEN, CDR2 SYDVKM. Germline trimming cut 4 bases from V and 5 bases from J; bases unmatched to any gene: 8. The DNA for the CDR3 is TGTGCCAGCAGTTCCCCGGGACAGGGAGGGTATGGCTACACCTTC. Encoded protein: CASSSPGQGGYGYTF.

The CDR3 region is CASSIPGLTQAGELFF. In DNA form, the CDR3 reads TGTGCCAGTAGTATTCCGGGACTCACCCAGGCCGGGGAGCTGTTTTTT. The rearrangement uses TRBV19 and TRBJ2-2; TRBD2 might be the D (6 bases). Trimming stripped 3 bases from V and 6 bases from J, with 17 bases between. The germline V gene encodes CDR1 LNHDA and CDR2 SQIVND (reference sequence). CDR3 length: 16 amino acids.

This chain joins TRBV19 and TRBJ1-2; 8 positions match TRBD1. CDR3 length: 13 residues. Losses at the gene ends were 4 bases for V and 8 bases for J; bases not matched to a gene: 6. CDR1 is LNHDA and CDR2 is SQIVND in the germline V gene (reference sequence). The CDR3 spells CASSTPRGLGYTF. CDR3 in DNA: TGTGCCAGTAGTACCCCCAGGGGGCTCGGCTACACCTTC.

The chain employs TRBV27 and TRBJ2-3; possibly TRBD1 for D (5 bases). CDR3 length equals 15 residues. Germline CDR1 reads MNHEY; CDR2 reads SMNVEV (reference sequence). Trimming took 4 bases from V and 7 from J, leaving 18 bases between them. The CDR3 coding sequence is TGTGCCAGCAGTTCGGGCCGACAGAATACCAATACGCAGTATTTT. It yields the protein CASSSGRQNTNTQYF.

The CDR3 here is CASSYDRGNTEAFF. CDR3 coding DNA: TGTGCCAGCAGTTACGACAGGGGGAACACTGAAGCTTTCTTT. The J gene is TRBJ1-1, the V gene TRBV6-5; 8 nucleotides match TRBD1. This CDR3 has 14 residues. Germline trimming cut 2 bases from V and 1 base from J; bases unmatched to any gene: 0. Germline V lookup: CDR1 MNHEY, CDR2 SVGAGI.

This clone appeared a single time. The chain has TRBV30 and TRBJ2-2, with 8 bases aligning to TRBD1. From germline, CDR1 is GTSNPN and CDR2 SVGIG (reference sequence). The CDR3 is made up of 14 amino acids. J gave up 6 bases and V 6 bases, and 9 bases lay outside the gene matches. The CDR3 nucleotides read TGTGCCTGTCTCGGACAGGGAATCGCCGGGGAGCTGTTTTTT. It encodes CACLGQGIAGELFF.

The gene calls are TRBV10-3 and TRBJ2-1, with D perhaps TRBD2 (5 bases). The germline V gene has CDR1 ENHRY and CDR2 SYGVKD. The CDR3 length is 13 residues. The CDR3 DNA reads TGTGCGACCCAAGAGGGTAGCTACAATGAGCAGTTCTTC. This gives the protein CATQEGSYNEQFF.

This clone has just one count. The chain carries TRBV5-6 and TRBJ1-4; no clear D. This CDR3 contains 16 residues. The V end lost 4 bases, the J end lost 0 bases, and 13 bases lay between the germline ends. The V gene's germline CDR1 is SGHDT and CDR2 YYEEEE. The CDR3 DNA sequence: TGTGCCAGCAGCCCCTCCGGAGGTGCAACTAATGAAAAACTGTTTTTT. This translates into CASSPSGGATNEKLFF.

The genes are TRBV4-3 and TRBJ2-2, with 7 nucleotides matching TRBD1. V lost 0 bases to trimming and J lost 7 bases; unmatched junction nucleotides: 8. The germline V gene encodes CDR1 LGHNA and CDR2 YSLEER. The CDR3 loop spans 16 amino acids. The CDR3 loop reads CASSQEPRGIVGELFF. DNA of the CDR3: TGCGCCAGCAGCCAAGAGCCCAGGGGGATAGTCGGGGAGCTGTTTTTT.

The chain uses TRBV6-2 or TRBV6-3 and TRBJ2-2, with 8 bases that match TRBD1. This CDR3 region has 13 residues. Trimming removed 5 bases from V and 9 bases from J; junction bases left unmatched: 5. CDR1 MNHEY and CDR2 SVGEGT come from the germline V gene. The CDR3 loop is CASSGQGGRELFF. CDR3 sequence (DNA): TGTGCCAGCAGTGGACAGGGTGGACGGGAGCTGTTTTTT.